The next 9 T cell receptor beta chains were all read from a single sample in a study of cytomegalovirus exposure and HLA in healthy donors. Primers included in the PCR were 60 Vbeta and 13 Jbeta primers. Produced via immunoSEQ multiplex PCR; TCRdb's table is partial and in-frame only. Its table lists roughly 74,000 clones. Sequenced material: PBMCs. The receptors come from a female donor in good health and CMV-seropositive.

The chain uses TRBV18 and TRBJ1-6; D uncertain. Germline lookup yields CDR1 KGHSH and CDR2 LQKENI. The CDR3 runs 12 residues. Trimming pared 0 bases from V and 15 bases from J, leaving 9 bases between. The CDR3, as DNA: TGTGCCAGCTCACCACCTAGTAACGACCTCCACTTT. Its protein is CASSPPSNDLHF.

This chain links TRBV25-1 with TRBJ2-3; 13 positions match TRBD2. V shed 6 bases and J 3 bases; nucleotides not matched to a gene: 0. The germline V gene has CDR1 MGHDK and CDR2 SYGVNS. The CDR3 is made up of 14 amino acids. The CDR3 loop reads CASRTSGRTDTQYF. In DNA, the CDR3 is TGTGCCAGCAGGACTAGCGGGAGGACAGATACGCAGTATTTT. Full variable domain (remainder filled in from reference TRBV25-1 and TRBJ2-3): EADIYQTPRYLVIGTGKKITLECSQTMGHDKMYWYQQDPGMELHLIHYSYGVNSTEKGDLSSESTVSRIRTEHFPLTLESARPSHTSQYLCASRTSGRTDTQYFGPGTRLTVL.

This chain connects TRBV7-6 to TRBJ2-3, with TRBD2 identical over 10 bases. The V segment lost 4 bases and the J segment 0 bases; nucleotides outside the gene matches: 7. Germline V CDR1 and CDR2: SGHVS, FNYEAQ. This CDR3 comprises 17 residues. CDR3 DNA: TGTGCCAGCAGCTCGCCACTAGCGGGGCGTAGCACAGATACGCAGTATTTT. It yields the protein CASSSPLAGRSTDTQYF.

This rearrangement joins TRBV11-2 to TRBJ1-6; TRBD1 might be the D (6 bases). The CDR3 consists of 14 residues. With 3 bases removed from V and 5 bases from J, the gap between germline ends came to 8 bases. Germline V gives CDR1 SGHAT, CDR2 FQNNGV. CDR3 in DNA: TGTGCCAGCAGCTTGAGGGGGAATAATTCACCCCTCCACTTT. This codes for CASSLRGNNSPLHF.

The CDR3 protein is CASSLSGRYLDTQYF. In DNA, the CDR3 is TGTGCCAGCAGCTTATCAGGGCGGTATCTGGATACGCAGTATTTT. The genes are TRBV5-6 and TRBJ2-3; TRBD1 is a possible D gene (5 bases). Trimming pared 2 bases from V and 6 bases from J, leaving 16 bases between. This CDR3 contains 15 residues. Germline CDR1 and CDR2: SGHDT and YYEEEE.

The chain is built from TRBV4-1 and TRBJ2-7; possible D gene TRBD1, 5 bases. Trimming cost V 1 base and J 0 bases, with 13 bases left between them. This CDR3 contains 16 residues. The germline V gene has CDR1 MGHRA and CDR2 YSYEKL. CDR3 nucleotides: TGCGCCAGCAGCCAAGGGCCAGGGTCAAGCTCCTACGAGCAGTACTTC. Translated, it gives CASSQGPGSSSYEQYF.

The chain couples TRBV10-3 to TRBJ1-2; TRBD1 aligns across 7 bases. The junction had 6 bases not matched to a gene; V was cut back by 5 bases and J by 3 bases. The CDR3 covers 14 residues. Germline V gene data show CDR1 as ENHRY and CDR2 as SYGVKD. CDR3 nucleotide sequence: TGTGCCATCAGTCGACAGGGTTCGGACTATGGCTACACCTTC. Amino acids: CAISRQGSDYGYTF.

CDR3 nucleotide sequence: TGTGCCTGGAGGGGACTGAGCACAGATACGCAGTATTTT. This gives the protein CAWRGLSTDTQYF. This chain links TRBV30 with TRBJ2-3, with a weak D call TRBD2 (6 bases). The germline V and J ends were trimmed by 3 bases and 0 bases, with 7 bases remaining between them. The V gene's germline CDR1 is GTSNPN and CDR2 SVGIG (reference sequence). The CDR3 runs to 13 residues.

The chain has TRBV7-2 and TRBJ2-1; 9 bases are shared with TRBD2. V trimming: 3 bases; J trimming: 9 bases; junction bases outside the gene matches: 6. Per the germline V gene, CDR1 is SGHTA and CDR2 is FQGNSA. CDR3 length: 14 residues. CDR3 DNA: TGTGCCAGCAGCTTGTCTAGCGGGACTCGTGAGCAGTTCTTC. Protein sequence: CASSLSSGTREQFF.